Listed here are 6 T cell receptor beta chains from one sample, sequenced in a study of T cells expressing NK-cell markers. TCRdb re-called the 5' RACE reads; one entry per CDR3 protein, DNA not given. This listing includes a few hundred thousand distinct CDR3 sequences. Sequencing input: blood T cells: a sorted CD56 or NKG2C T cell subset, CD4+ or CD8+ T cells, or bulk PBMC T cells (not recorded which). Receptors were obtained from a man between 18 and 29 years old in good health.

The rearrangement links TRBV4-1 to TRBJ1-2; the D call of TRBD1 rests on TCRdb alone, since no DNA is present to check it. The germline V gene has CDR1 MGHRA and CDR2 YSYEKL. CDR3 length: 14 residues. CDR3 protein: CASSQEQGGYGYTF.

The gene calls are TRBV6-2 or TRBV6-3 and TRBJ2-7; TCRdb lists TRBD1, though no DNA is available to test this call. The CDR3 spans 15 residues. Germline-derived CDR1 and CDR2 are MNHEY and SVGEGT. CDR3 region: CASTLPDRGKYEQYF.

This sequence joins TRBV6-1 and TRBJ1-6; with no DNA, the TCRdb D assignment of TRBD1 cannot be verified. The germline CDR1 and CDR2 sequences are MNHNS and SASEGT. The CDR3 is 13 amino acids. The CDR3: CASQGSDNSPLHF.

The chain links TRBV12-3 or TRBV12-4 to TRBJ2-7; TCRdb returns TRBD1, unconfirmable since there is no DNA. This CDR3 region has 14 residues. The CDR3 region is CASSLGHIRDEQYF.

This chain joins TRBV7-2 and TRBJ2-5; checking the TCRdb D call of TRBD2 is not possible without DNA. The CDR3 totals 16 residues. CDR1 SGHTA and CDR2 FQGNSA come from the germline V gene. CDR3 sequence reads: CASSSGRASGQETQYF.

J is TRBJ2-3 and V is TRBV6-5; lacking DNA, the TRBD2 call made by TCRdb goes unchecked. This CDR3 is 16 amino acids long. Germline V gene lookup returns CDR1 MNHEY and CDR2 SVGAGI. The CDR3 loop reads CASSYPSGRGTDTQYF.